The 17 T cell receptor beta chains given below trace back to one sample, sequenced in a study of neoadjuvant anti-PD-1 for oral cavity cancer. Produced via immunoSEQ multiplex PCR; TCRdb's table is partial and in-frame only. The sample shows tens of thousands of clones, more than 70% of them seen only once. The sequencing used PBMCs, collected before nivolumab (anti-PD-1) treatment. Receptors were obtained from a person aged 40 to 85 with oral cavity squamous cell carcinoma.

This chain connects TRBV19 to TRBJ2-7; D may be TRBD1 (6 bases). Germline V gene lookup returns CDR1 LNHDA and CDR2 SQIVND (reference sequence). V lost 2 bases to trimming and J lost 2 bases, with 13 bases between them. This CDR3 is 15 amino acids long. CDR3 loop: CASSIFLGATYEQYF. DNA for the CDR3: TGTGCCAGTAGTATATTTTTGGGGGCTACCTACGAGCAGTACTTC.

Only a few counts were recorded for this clone. The CDR3 sequence is CASSQGRTENEKLFF. The CDR3 coding sequence is TGTGCCAGCAGCCAAGGCCGGACTGAAAATGAAAAACTGTTTTTT. This chain links TRBV4-2 with TRBJ1-4; no firm D call. Germline-derived CDR1 and CDR2 are LGHNA and YNFKEQ. Trimming stripped 1 base from V and 5 bases from J, with 11 bases between. The CDR3 runs 15 residues.

The chain is built from TRBV10-3 and TRBJ1-1, with 7 bases matching TRBD1. The length of the CDR3 is 14 residues. Germline CDR1 is ENHRY and CDR2 is SYGVKD. Germline trimming cut 2 bases from V and 4 bases from J; bases unmatched to any gene: 4. CDR3 DNA: TGTGCCATCAGTGAGCGACAGGGAAGCACTGAAGCTTTCTTT. Protein sequence: CAISERQGSTEAFF.

V usage is TRBV5-1 and J usage is TRBJ2-1; TRBD2 matches 7 bases. Trimming at V came to 1 base and at J to 7 bases, leaving 8 bases not matched to a gene. The V gene's germline CDR1 is SGHRS and CDR2 YFSETQ. CDR3 length equals 15 residues. The CDR3 loop reads CASSLTSDRVNEQFF. CDR3 bases: TGCGCCAGCAGCTTGACTAGCGATAGGGTGAATGAGCAGTTCTTC.

CDR3 coding DNA: TGTGCCAGCAGTCCGACAGGGGCTGGCTCACCCCTCCACTTT. Amino acid sequence: CASSPTGAGSPLHF. The chain combines TRBV2 with TRBJ1-6; TRBD1 matches 8 bases. The V segment lost 5 bases and the J segment 10 bases; nucleotides outside the gene matches: 7. Germline CDR1 SNHLY, CDR2 FYNNEI. The CDR3 is 14 residues long.

This sequence joins TRBV7-3 and TRBJ1-6, with a weak D call TRBD1 (5 bases). The V end was cut by 5 bases, the J end by 9 bases, with 17 bases between. Germline loops: CDR1 SGHTA, CDR2 FQGTGA. The CDR3 is made up of 15 amino acids. The CDR3 protein is CASSPSGGVGSPLHF. For the CDR3, the DNA is TGTGCCAGCAGCCCAAGTGGGGGGGTGGGTTCACCCCTCCACTTT.

The chain employs TRBV7-6 and TRBJ2-3; 7 bases fit TRBD1. The CDR3 covers 18 residues. Germline assignment: CDR1 SGHVS and CDR2 FNYEAQ. With 7 bases clipped from V and 4 bases from J, the junction kept 20 bases outside the gene matches. CDR3 loop: CASTRLGIGGRRSDTQYF. The CDR3 DNA sequence: TGTGCCAGCACCCGCCTGGGTATAGGGGGCCGTAGGTCAGATACGCAGTATTTT.

The genes are TRBV4-2 and TRBJ2-5; 8 bases fit TRBD2. This CDR3 region has 15 residues. CDR1 and CDR2 (germline): LGHNA, YNFKEQ. J was trimmed by 1 base and V by 2 bases; bases with no gene match: 3. CDR3: CASSQRAGVQETQYF. The CDR3 region has the DNA TGTGCCAGCAGCCAACGAGCGGGGGTCCAAGAGACCCAGTACTTC.

The chain has TRBV19 and TRBJ1-1; TRBD1 matches at 8 bases. This CDR3 has 14 amino acids. The trim removed 4 bases at V and 4 bases at J, leaving 5 bases unmatched. Germline V CDR1 and CDR2: LNHDA, SQIVND (reference sequence). The CDR3 protein is CASSTGQGGTEAFF. DNA for the CDR3: TGTGCCAGTAGTACCGGACAGGGAGGCACTGAAGCTTTCTTT.

This chain links TRBV6-6 with TRBJ1-5; 7 positions agree with TRBD1. This CDR3 is 16 amino acids long. Germline V gene data show CDR1 as MNHNY and CDR2 as SVGAGI (reference sequence). After removal of 6 bases from V and 5 bases from J, the junction contained 13 bases not matched to a gene. The CDR3 DNA reads TGTGCCAGCAGCCTCCCGGGACAGCCAGGGGATCAGCCCCAGCATTTT. As protein: CASSLPGQPGDQPQHF.

This chain joins TRBV5-4 and TRBJ2-1; D is possibly TRBD2 (5 bases). CDR1 is SGHNT and CDR2 is YYREEE in the germline V gene (reference sequence). Deletions cut 4 bases from V and 14 bases from J, with 16 bases between. This CDR3 has 12 amino acids. The CDR3 region is CASSQDSAAEFF. The CDR3 nucleotides read TGTGCCAGCAGCCAGGATTCGGCAGCGGAGTTCTTC.

The CDR3: CAYHRESSYNEQFF. The CDR3 DNA reads as TGTGCCTACCACAGGGAGAGCTCCTACAATGAGCAGTTCTTC. The rearrangement links TRBV30 to TRBJ2-1; D might be TRBD1 (6 bases). Trimming took off 7 bases at V and 0 bases at J, with 13 bases between the two ends. This CDR3 is built from 14 residues. From germline, CDR1 is GTSNPN and CDR2 SVGIG (reference sequence).

The V and J genes are TRBV11-2 and TRBJ2-7; 8 bases are shared with TRBD2. The ends lost 6 bases at V and 6 bases at J; junction bases unmatched: 13. The CDR3 extends over 15 amino acids. The germline gives CDR1 SGHAT, CDR2 FQNNGV. CDR3 DNA sequence: TGTGCCAGCAGGAGTCTGCGGGGGGATCACCTCGAGCAGTACTTC. Translating it yields CASRSLRGDHLEQYF.

This clone came up a few times. This rearrangement joins TRBV23-1 to TRBJ1-2, with D perhaps matching TRBD1 (5 bases). TRBV23-1 is flagged as an ORF with uncertain function. Trimming cost V 6 bases and J 4 bases, with 18 bases left between them. The CDR3 is 15 amino acids. The CDR3 sequence is CASSPPGLRTYGYTF. In nucleotides, the CDR3 is TGCGCCAGCAGCCCACCGGGACTTAGGACCTATGGCTACACCTTC.

This clone was counted a single time. The CDR3 loop reads CASTETSYNSPLHF. CDR3 bases: TGTGCCAGTACGGAGACATCCTATAATTCACCCCTCCACTTT. The rearrangement links TRBV19 to TRBJ1-6; D uncertain. Trimming removed 7 bases from V and 1 base from J, with 8 bases in between. Germline-derived CDR1 and CDR2 are LNHDA and SQIVND (reference sequence). The CDR3 is made up of 14 amino acids. The whole variable domain, remainder taken from reference TRBV19 and TRBJ1-6, is DGGITQSPKYLFRKEGQNVTLSCEQNLNHDAMYWYRQDPGQGLRLIYYSQIVNDFQKGDIAEGYSVSREKKESFPLTVTSAQKNPTAFYLCASTETSYNSPLHFGNGTRLTVT.

The chain links TRBV4-1 to TRBJ2-5; 8 nucleotides align to TRBD1. CDR1 is MGHRA and CDR2 is YSYEKL in the germline V gene. Trimming took 3 bases from V and 0 from J; bases not matched to a gene: 12. This CDR3 comprises 18 residues. CDR3 sequence (DNA): TGCGCCAGCAGCCACCCCAGGGGGCCCCGCCCAGACCAAGAGACCCAGTACTTC. This codes for CASSHPRGPRPDQETQYF.

The chain joins TRBV5-1 to TRBJ2-6; 9 bases are a match to TRBD1. V was pared by 8 bases and J by 0 bases, with 6 bases of the junction left unmatched. The V gene's germline CDR1 is SGHRS and CDR2 YFSETQ. The CDR3 totals 16 residues. The CDR3 spells CASYRGQDSGANVLTF. CDR3 DNA: TGCGCCAGTTACAGGGGGCAAGACTCTGGGGCCAACGTCCTGACTTTC.